This TCR beta chain was identified in a study of T cell changes during pregnancy in multiple sclerosis. Sequenced by immunoSEQ multiplex PCR; TCRdb stores in-frame clones only, minus some. In the table there are around 41,000 clones, around nine tenths of which are singletons. Germline-derived CDR1 and CDR2 are SGHAT and FQNNGV. Trimming at V came to 0 bases and at J to 4 bases, leaving 3 bases not matched to a gene. The CDR3 is 16 residues long. The sample consisted of CD4+ T cells from peripheral blood mononuclear cells, taken in the third trimester of pregnancy. This sequence was found in a female donor in good health, enrolled as a control in a pregnancy study. The genes are TRBV11-2 and TRBJ2-1; 10 bases match TRBD1. The CDR3 nucleotides are TGTGCCAGCAGCTTAGATCCGGGACAGGGGTACAATGAGCAGTTCTTC. Amino acids: CASSLDPGQGYNEQFF. The full variable domain, with the rest looked up from reference TRBV11-2 and TRBJ2-1, is EAGVAQSPRYKIIEKRQSVAFWCNPISGHATLYWYQQILGQGPKLLIQFQNNGVVDDSQLPKDRFSAERLKGVDSTLKIQPAKLEDSAVYLCASSLDPGQGYNEQFFGPGTRLTVL.